This T cell receptor (beta chain) emerged from a study of T cells expressing NK-cell markers. For TCR beta, cDNA was produced by 5'RACE template switching with UMIs. TCRdb reworked the 5' RACE reads into one entry per CDR3 protein, no DNA. The data show 500,000 to 700,000 distinct CDR3 sequences, and the top ten clones hold approximately 3.6%. From germline, CDR1 is MNHEY and CDR2 SVGAGI. The CDR3 is 14 amino acids. The sequence was collected from a man in his late teens or twenties in good health. V usage is TRBV6-5 and J usage is TRBJ1-1. Input material: blood T cells: a sorted CD56 or NKG2C T cell subset, CD4+ or CD8+ T cells, or bulk PBMC T cells (not recorded which). CDR3 amino acids: CASSSDSGGTEAFF.